This entry features one TCR beta chain sequence. Sequencing was performed with immunoSEQ multiplex PCR; in TCRdb, only in-frame clones are kept and a portion is missing. The table shows some 99,000 clones, with around 93% occurring only once. This record belongs to a study of T cell changes during pregnancy in multiple sclerosis. The CDR3 extends over 15 amino acids. Germline V lookup: CDR1 MRHNA, CDR2 SNTAGT. J lost 8 bases, V lost 3 bases, and 9 bases had no gene match. The specimen comprised peripheral blood, sampled after pregnancy. The chain links TRBV6-4 to TRBJ2-1, with 8 bases identical to TRBD2. The clonotype originates from a female donor with multiple sclerosis, enrolled in a pregnancy study. The CDR3 bases are TGTGCCAGCAGTGAAAGGGAGACTAGCGTTTATGAGCAGTTCTTC. It yields the protein CASSERETSVYEQFF.